This T cell receptor beta chain was sequenced for a study of blood T cell repertoires in COVID-19. Libraries were prepared by immunoSEQ multiplex PCR; TCRdb keeps only in-frame clonotypes and omits some of them. Of more than 90,000 clones in the sample, approximately 86% were seen once. This CDR3 is built from 14 residues. Trimming cost V 0 bases and J 8 bases; bases outside gene matches: 7. Germline V gene lookup returns CDR1 GTSNPN and CDR2 SVGIG (reference sequence). Sequenced input: peripheral blood. V usage is TRBV30 and J usage is TRBJ1-2; 9 nucleotides line up with TRBD1. The clonotype comes from a human donor in a cohort sampled during active COVID-19. CDR3 sequence reads: CAWSVLQGARGYTF. CDR3 coding DNA: TGTGCCTGGAGTGTTCTACAGGGGGCTCGGGGCTACACCTTC. The full variable domain, rest sourced from reference TRBV30 and TRBJ1-2, is SQTIHQWPATLVQPVGSPLSLECTVEGTSNPNLYWYRQAAGRGLQLLFYSVGIGQISSEVPQNLSASRPQDRQFILSSKKLLLSDSGFYLCAWSVLQGARGYTFGSGTRLTVV.